This T cell receptor beta chain was identified in a study of identical twins. V lost 0 bases and J lost 2, with 12 bases in between. The CDR3 is 16 amino acids. Germline V gene sequence: CDR1 LNHNV, CDR2 YYDKDF (reference sequence). The cDNA had a unique molecular identifier and a template-switch universal primer site. TCRdb recomputed calls from the 5' RACE reads with MiXCR, one row per CDR3 protein. The table includes 690,000 or so distinct CDR3 sequences, roughly 8% detected once. Healthy Caucasians were all of the donors. The same data also went into a second study, on yellow fever vaccine responses in identical twins.

The sequencing sample was made of PBMCs. This receptor was taken from a woman between 18 and 29 years old in good health. The chain joins TRBV15 to TRBJ2-3; D perhaps matches TRBD2 (5 bases). The CDR3 here is CATSRDEQAVTDTQYF. CDR3 nucleotides: TGTGCCACCAGCAGAGATGAACAAGCGGTCACAGATACGCAGTATTTT.